These T cell receptor beta chains were read from a single sample in a study of regulatory T cells in long-lasting Graves disease. MiXCR, run by TCRdb on the multiplex PCR reads, gives a single entry per CDR3 protein. The data hold hundreds of thousands of distinct CDR3 sequences, with around a fifth observed a single time. Sequences were derived from peripheral blood mononuclear cells (PBMCs), sampled when the disease was refractory, from a patient treated with antithyroid drugs. All receptors derive from a female donor with Graves disease. The CDR3 runs from the conserved cysteine through the conserved F or W. D genes are given only for firm matches. Only part of the rows carry a size: once, few, many, or a class if the clone is expanded.

j_call: TRBJ1-2; d_call: TRBD1; v_call: TRBV7-2; clone_size: many; cdr3_nt: TGTGCCAGCAGCTTAGCACGGGACAGCCACTATGGCTACACCTTC; cdr3_aa: CASSLARDSHYGYTF
j_call: TRBJ2-1; d_call: TRBD1; v_call: TRBV29-1; clone_size: .; cdr3_nt: TGCAGCGTTGAGGGGACAGTAGACAATGAGCAGTTCTTC; cdr3_aa: CSVEGTVDNEQFF
j_call: TRBJ2-7; d_call: TRBD2; v_call: TRBV7-2; clone_size: once; cdr3_nt: TGTGCCAGCAGCTTCGACTCTAGCGGAGACTACTACGGGCAGTACTTC; cdr3_aa: CASSFDSSGDYYGQYF
j_call: TRBJ1-6; d_call: .; v_call: TRBV5-8; clone_size: .; cdr3_nt: TGTGCCAGCAGCTTGGGGGCTCCTTATAATTCACCCCTCCACTTT; cdr3_aa: CASSLGAPYNSPLHF
j_call: TRBJ2-7; d_call: .; v_call: TRBV24-1; clone_size: few; cdr3_nt: TGTGCCACCAGTGATAGGACAGGGACGGCTACCGGGGGGATACCAAACGAGCAGTACTTC; cdr3_aa: CATSDRTGTATGGIPNEQYF
j_call: TRBJ2-5; d_call: .; v_call: TRBV5-1; clone_size: .; cdr3_nt: TGCGCCAGCAGCTTGGAGTCTATGGAGACCCAGTACTTC; cdr3_aa: CASSLESMETQYF
j_call: TRBJ1-1; d_call: .; v_call: TRBV29-1; clone_size: many; cdr3_nt: TGCAGCGTTGTGCGGGGATTGAACACTGAAGCTTTCTTT; cdr3_aa: CSVVRGLNTEAFF
j_call: TRBJ1-1; d_call: .; v_call: TRBV28; clone_size: many; cdr3_nt: TGTGCCAGCAGTTTATGGACAGCCTTGAACACTGAAGCTTTCTTT; cdr3_aa: CASSLWTALNTEAFF
j_call: TRBJ2-7; d_call: .; v_call: TRBV28; clone_size: many; cdr3_nt: TGTGCCAGTGGGACTCTGGAGAGCTACGAGCAGTACTTC; cdr3_aa: CASGTLESYEQYF
j_call: TRBJ2-7; d_call: .; v_call: TRBV5-1; clone_size: .; cdr3_nt: TGCGCCAGCAGCCGTTCGGGGTGGGCCTACGAGCAGTACTTC; cdr3_aa: CASSRSGWAYEQYF
j_call: TRBJ2-7; d_call: .; v_call: TRBV20-1; clone_size: few; cdr3_nt: TGCAGTGCTAGAGAACCCAACCTAGTTTTCAACGAGCAGTACTTC; cdr3_aa: CSAREPNLVFNEQYF
j_call: TRBJ2-7; d_call: TRBD1; v_call: TRBV19; clone_size: many; cdr3_nt: TGTGCCAGTAGTAAACCCCAGGGGGAGACCTACGAGCAGTACTTC; cdr3_aa: CASSKPQGETYEQYF
j_call: TRBJ2-5; d_call: .; v_call: TRBV28; clone_size: once; cdr3_nt: TGTGCCAGCAGCCCCCCCCCGGACAGTAGGTTAGAGACCCAGTACTTC; cdr3_aa: CASSPPPDSRLETQYF
j_call: TRBJ1-5; d_call: .; v_call: TRBV6-2/TRBV6-3; clone_size: .; cdr3_nt: TGTGCCAGCGGCGACAGAGCCCAGCATTTT; cdr3_aa: CASGDRAQHF
j_call: TRBJ1-5; d_call: TRBD1; v_call: TRBV20-1; clone_size: .; cdr3_nt: TGCAGTGCCCGGGGAGGTGTGTCGGGACAGGGGACCAATCAGCCCCAGCATTTT; cdr3_aa: CSARGGVSGQGTNQPQHF
j_call: TRBJ2-7; d_call: .; v_call: TRBV6-8; clone_size: .; cdr3_nt: TGTGCCAGCAGTCCTCTGCGACTGAATTACGAGCAGTACTTC; cdr3_aa: CASSPLRLNYEQYF
j_call: TRBJ2-2; d_call: TRBD2; v_call: TRBV12-3/TRBV12-4; clone_size: few; cdr3_nt: TGTGCCAGCCGAACTAGCGGAGGGCCGATAACCGGGGAGCTGTTTTTT; cdr3_aa: CASRTSGGPITGELFF
j_call: TRBJ1-4; d_call: .; v_call: TRBV5-1; clone_size: .; cdr3_nt: TGCGCCAGCAGCAGTTCAGGGAGCGTGAATGAAAAACTGTTTTTT; cdr3_aa: CASSSSGSVNEKLFF
j_call: TRBJ2-2; d_call: TRBD1; v_call: TRBV6-1; clone_size: few; cdr3_nt: TGTGCCAGCAGTGGACGGACAGGGTTCACCGGGGAGCTGTTTTTT; cdr3_aa: CASSGRTGFTGELFF
j_call: TRBJ1-1; d_call: TRBD1; v_call: TRBV4-2; clone_size: many; cdr3_nt: TGTGCCAGCAGCTCCTGGACAGGGCCGAACACTGAAGCTTTCTTT; cdr3_aa: CASSSWTGPNTEAFF
j_call: TRBJ1-6; d_call: TRBD1; v_call: TRBV28; clone_size: many; cdr3_nt: TGTGCCAGCAGTAACCCGGGACAGGGAGGACCCTATAATTCACCCCTCCACTTT; cdr3_aa: CASSNPGQGGPYNSPLHF
j_call: TRBJ2-5; d_call: .; v_call: TRBV20-1; clone_size: many; cdr3_nt: TGCAGTTTAGAGGGGGCTAGCGGGTGGAGGGAGACCCAGTACTTC; cdr3_aa: CSLEGASGWRETQYF
j_call: TRBJ2-5; d_call: .; v_call: TRBV28; clone_size: many; cdr3_nt: TGTGCCAGCAGATATTGGGGGAACCAAGAGACCCAGTACTTC; cdr3_aa: CASRYWGNQETQYF